Listed here are 23 T cell receptor beta chains from one sample, sequenced in a study of T cells in Graves' hyperthyroidism and ophthalmopathy. It was RNA transcripts that yielded the amplified TCR beta CDR3 regions. HTBI primers were employed in a first-round RT-PCR of the TCR CDR3. TCRdb re-analysed the multiplex PCR reads in MiXCR, keeping a single row per CDR3 protein. The sample consists of hundreds of thousands of distinct CDR3 sequences, about a sixth of them appearing once. The source material was blood. These receptors were taken from a woman aged 18-29 years with Graves' hyperthyroidism.

Only one count was recorded for this clonotype. The rearrangement links TRBV4-2 to TRBJ1-1, with 11 nucleotides matching TRBD1. Germline V gene data show CDR1 as LGHNA and CDR2 as YNFKEQ. With 4 bases clipped from V and 4 bases from J, the junction kept 8 bases outside the gene matches. This CDR3 is 16 amino acids long. CDR3 sequence: CASSPTSGTGGTEAFF. CDR3 coding DNA: TGTGCCAGCAGCCCAACTTCCGGGACAGGGGGCACTGAAGCTTTCTTT.

A note on this clonotype: A single base separates this from a much larger clone, so it may be a read error. The V and J genes are TRBV7-9 and TRBJ1-2; tentatively, D is TRBD1 (5 bases). The CDR3 runs 12 residues. Germline V gene data show CDR1 as SEHNR and CDR2 as FQNEAQ (reference sequence). The CDR3 loop is CANSLGVAGYTF. As DNA, the CDR3 is TGTGCCAACAGCTTAGGGGTAGCTGGCTACACCTTC.

This clonotype was found a few times. The rearrangement links TRBV7-9 to TRBJ2-3; TRBD2 agrees at 7 bases. The CDR3 contains 14 residues. Trimming cost V 1 base and J 4 bases; bases outside gene matches: 2. CDR1 and CDR2 from the germline V gene are SEHNR and FQNEAQ (reference sequence). In nucleotides, the CDR3 is TGTGCCAGCAGCTTAGGACTAGCCGCAGATACGCAGTATTTT. This translates into CASSLGLAADTQYF.

Many counts were recorded for this clonotype. CDR3 protein: CASSSAGSGGRNEQFF. The CDR3 DNA reads as TGTGCCAGCAGCTCGGCGGGTAGCGGGGGGCGGAATGAGCAGTTCTTC. The chain combines TRBV7-3 with TRBJ2-1; 10 bases agree with TRBD2. The V and J ends lost 4 bases and 7 bases, in that order; junction bases with no gene match: 10. This CDR3 is 16 amino acids long. The germline gives CDR1 SGHTA, CDR2 FQGTGA.

This clonotype showed up many times. The chain carries TRBV12-3 or TRBV12-4 and TRBJ2-3; D is uncertain. The CDR3 covers 13 residues. Trimming removed 3 bases from V and 5 bases from J, with 9 bases in between. The CDR3 DNA reads as TGTGCCAGCAGTTTGGGCAGGCGAGATACGCAGTATTTT. Amino acids: CASSLGRRDTQYF.

This clonotype occurred many times. The rearrangement joins TRBV5-1 to TRBJ2-7; 9 bases fit TRBD1. Trimming took 4 bases from V and 2 from J; bases not matched to a gene: 4. CDR3 length equals 14 residues. The germline CDR1 and CDR2 sequences are SGHRS and YFSETQ. DNA of the CDR3: TGCGCCAGCAGCCGGACAGGGGATACCTACGAGCAGTACTTC. It yields the protein CASSRTGDTYEQYF.

In its sample, this clonotype was seen many times. J is TRBJ2-2 and V is TRBV27, with 9 bases lining up with TRBD2. J lost 8 bases, V lost 8 bases, and 6 bases had no gene match. This CDR3 region has 13 residues. Germline CDR1 is MNHEY and CDR2 is SMNVEV (reference sequence). The CDR3 bases are TGTGCCAGCCGATTAGCGGGGGTAGGGGAGCTGTTTTTT. Its protein product is CASRLAGVGELFF.

There are many counts of this clonotype. The rearrangement uses TRBV6-1 and TRBJ1-1, with TRBD1 matching 7 bases. The junction had 13 bases not matched to a gene; V was cut back by 2 bases and J by 4 bases. Germline lookup yields CDR1 MNHNS and CDR2 SASEGT. The CDR3 totals 17 residues. Here the CDR3 reads CASSERWSGGVGTEAFF. CDR3 bases: TGTGCCAGCAGTGAACGGTGGTCAGGGGGTGTTGGCACTGAAGCTTTCTTT.

The sample holds a few counts of this clonotype. The chain is built from TRBV5-1 and TRBJ1-3; D may be TRBD1 (5 bases). Trimming left V 0 bases short and J 7 bases short, with 14 bases between. The CDR3 runs to 15 residues. Germline loops: CDR1 SGHRS, CDR2 YFSETQ. The CDR3, as DNA: TGCGCCAGCAGCTTGGGACAGAGCGTATGGAACACCATATATTTT. This sequence encodes CASSLGQSVWNTIYF.

Ten or more counts support this clonotype. The chain joins TRBV12-3 or TRBV12-4 to TRBJ1-5, with a tentative D call TRBD1 (6 bases). This CDR3 spans 15 amino acids. Trimming removed 6 bases from V and 0 bases from J, with 12 bases in between. As DNA, the CDR3 is TGTGCCAGCAGCCCACGGACAGCTAGCAATCAGCCCCAGCATTTT. This translates into CASSPRTASNQPQHF.

There are a few counts of this clonotype. The genes are TRBV10-3 and TRBJ2-7, with 9 bases lining up with TRBD2. The CDR3 has 15 amino acids. The germline V gene has CDR1 ENHRY and CDR2 SYGVKD. The junction had 5 bases not matched to a gene; V was cut back by 2 bases and J by 3 bases. The CDR3 sequence: CAISEHGTSRYEQYF. CDR3 nucleotide sequence: TGTGCCATCAGTGAGCACGGGACTAGCCGCTACGAGCAGTACTTC.

Many counts were recorded for this clonotype. The chain joins TRBV20-1 to TRBJ2-3; TRBD2 agrees at 10 bases. V was clipped by 4 bases and J by 1 base; unmatched bases: 5. Per germline, CDR1 DFQATT and CDR2 SNEGSKA (reference sequence). The CDR3 length is 15 residues. DNA of the CDR3: TGCAGTGCTAAGCCGCTAGCGGGGGGCACAGATACGCAGTATTTT. Translation: CSAKPLAGGTDTQYF.

V gene TRBV19 combines with J gene TRBJ2-2, with 11 bases identical to TRBD2. This CDR3 region has 15 residues. CDR1 is LNHDA, CDR2 SQIVND, per germline (reference sequence). The CDR3 loop reads CAVEAPSGGSGELFF. The CDR3 coding sequence is TGTGCGGTGGAGGCTCCTAGCGGGGGGTCCGGGGAGCTGTTTTTT.

This clonotype was observed many times. The chain combines TRBV28 with TRBJ1-4, with 9 nucleotides matching TRBD1. The CDR3 extends over 15 amino acids. Germline V CDR1 and CDR2: MDHEN, SYDVKM. Germline trimming cut 3 bases from V and 7 bases from J; bases unmatched to any gene: 6. The CDR3 nucleotides read TGTGCCAGCAGTTTCACGGGACAGGGATCTGAAAAACTGTTTTTT. As protein: CASSFTGQGSEKLFF.

This clonotype was counted at least ten times. The V and J genes are TRBV18 and TRBJ2-7, with no clear D. Trimming left V 5 bases short and J 3 bases short, with 11 bases between. Per germline, CDR1 KGHSH and CDR2 LQKENI. The CDR3 length is 13 residues. In DNA form, the CDR3 reads TGTGCCAGCTCATCCCGTAGAAGCTACGAGCAGTACTTC. Translation: CASSSRRSYEQYF.

Many counts were recorded for this clonotype. V gene TRBV11-2 combines with J gene TRBJ1-1, with TRBD1 identical over 7 bases. Germline-derived CDR1 and CDR2 are SGHAT and FQNNGV. The CDR3 contains 15 residues. J lost 4 bases, V lost 2 bases, and 7 bases had no gene match. DNA of the CDR3: TGTGCCAGCAGCTTATCCACAGGGGTGCGCACTGAAGCTTTCTTT. Protein product: CASSLSTGVRTEAFF.

This clonotype was observed a handful of times. CDR3 in amino acids: CATSDPPDTQYF. The CDR3 DNA sequence: TGTGCCACCAGTGATCCCCCAGATACGCAGTATTTT. This chain links TRBV24-1 with TRBJ2-3; D is undetermined. CDR1 KGHDR and CDR2 SFDVKD come from the germline V gene. The CDR3 totals 12 residues. The V and J ends lost 3 bases and 4 bases respectively, with 4 bases between them.

In the case of this clonotype: A read error may be the cause here, since a much bigger clone is one base away. The rearrangement joins TRBV11-2 to TRBJ2-7; no definite D call. The CDR3 consists of 15 residues. Germline V lookup: CDR1 SGHAT, CDR2 FQNNGV. Trimming stripped 4 bases from V and 0 bases from J, with 13 bases between. The CDR3 protein is CASSSPLENSYEQYF. As DNA, the CDR3 is TGTGCCAGCAGCTCACCCCTAGAGAACTCCTACGAGCAGTACTTC.

There are many counts of this clonotype. This chain joins TRBV11-1 and TRBJ1-6; D is unresolved. V was clipped by 1 base and J by 6 bases, with 13 bases between them. This CDR3 region has 16 residues. Germline lookup yields CDR1 SGHAT and CDR2 FQDESV (reference sequence). Here the CDR3 DNA reads TGTGCCAGCAGCTTAGAACCTGGGAACGGTAATTCACCCCTCCACTTT. It is translated as CASSLEPGNGNSPLHF.

This clonotype was recorded at least ten times. The chain couples TRBV2 to TRBJ1-2, with 7 bases fitting TRBD1. Per germline, CDR1 SNHLY and CDR2 FYNNEI. J lost 0 bases, V lost 6 bases, and 7 bases had no gene match. The CDR3 sequence is 15 residues long. CDR3 nucleotides: TGTGCCAGCAGCTCGGGACAGACCTCTAACTATGGCTACACCTTC. Translation gives CASSSGQTSNYGYTF. Complete variable domain (other parts from reference TRBV2 and TRBJ1-2): EPEVTQTPSHQVTQMGQEVILRCVPISNHLYFYWYRQILGQKVEFLVSFYNNEISEKSEIFDDQFSVERPDGSNFTLKIRSTKLEDSAMYFCASSSGQTSNYGYTFGSGTRLTVV.

This clonotype was detected many times. V is TRBV2 and J is TRBJ1-1, with D possibly being TRBD1 (6 bases). Germline values: CDR1 SNHLY, CDR2 FYNNEI. The CDR3 covers 14 residues. V lost 3 bases and J 0 bases, leaving 8 bases between the germline ends. The CDR3 region is CASSEGHVNTEAFF. As DNA, the CDR3 is TGTGCCAGCAGTGAGGGACACGTGAACACTGAAGCTTTCTTT.

This chain connects TRBV6-1 to TRBJ2-5; TRBD2 matches 7 bases. Germline V lookup: CDR1 MNHNS, CDR2 SASEGT. The CDR3 contains 12 residues. The V segment lost 10 bases and the J segment 5 bases; nucleotides outside the gene matches: 7. The CDR3 sequence: CATMGGPETQYF. CDR3 coding DNA: TGTGCCACCATGGGAGGGCCCGAGACCCAGTACTTC.

This clonotype was counted only a few times. The J gene is TRBJ2-7, the V gene TRBV5-1; TRBD2 aligns across 10 bases. Germline V gene sequence: CDR1 SGHRS, CDR2 YFSETQ. Trimming at V came to 2 bases and at J to 0 bases, leaving 5 bases not matched to a gene. The CDR3 loop spans 16 amino acids. The CDR3: CASSFQAGGPSYEQYF. For the CDR3, the DNA is TGCGCCAGCAGCTTTCAAGCGGGGGGGCCCTCCTACGAGCAGTACTTC.